This T cell receptor beta chain was captured by sequencing in a study of cytomegalovirus exposure and HLA in healthy donors. 13 Jbeta primers and 60 Vbeta primers were used for the PCR. Using immunoSEQ multiplex PCR, the repertoire was profiled, and TCRdb retains in-frame clones only, with some absent. This table lists approximately 120,000 clones. Overall study findings and caveats: TCR beta chains associated with HLA were, in a later analysis, more clonally expanded than equally common others.

On this clone: As yet, its antigen is unknown.

The germline V gene has CDR1 SGHNT and CDR2 YENEEA. J gave up 11 bases and V 4 bases, and 7 bases lay outside the gene matches. There are 12 residues in the CDR3. V usage is TRBV11-3 and J usage is TRBJ1-1, with 7 bases aligning to TRBD1. The source is a middle-aged man in good health and CMV-seronegative. Source material: PBMCs. The CDR3 region has the DNA TGTGCCAGCAGCTCACAGGGGAGGAATGCTTTCTTT. Translated: CASSSQGRNAFF. Drawing the rest from reference TRBV11-3 and TRBJ1-1, the complete variable domain is EAGVVQSPRYKIIEKKQPVAFWCNPISGHNTLYWYLQNLGQGPELLIRYENEEAVDDSQLPKDRFSAERLKGVDSTLKIQPAELGDSAVYLCASSSQGRNAFFGQGTRLTVV.